This TCR beta chain was documented in a study of shared clonotypes between healthy human individuals. The overall study: Every donor yielded three CD4 naive, three CD4 memory, two CD8 naive and one CD8 memory plate.

Once extracted for a subset, genomic DNA was divided evenly among several immunoSEQ plates. Clones were sequenced by immunoSEQ multiplex PCR, and TCRdb holds only the in-frame ones, with some missing. The sample has 2 million to 3 million clones, 80% to 95% seen once. CDR3 length: 13 residues. V lost 0 bases, J lost 12 bases, and 12 bases lay in between. Germline V lookup: CDR1 LGHNA, CDR2 YSLEER. Only one count was recorded for this clone. The specimen sequenced was naive CD4+ T cells from PBMCs. The subset is: CD45RA+ positively selected. This chain joins TRBV4-3 and TRBJ2-1; no firm D call. This receptor was identified in a man aged 18 to 29 in good health. Some clones in this sample may be carry-over from other donors' samples. The DNA for the CDR3 is TGCGCCAGCAGCCAAGATATGGGGAAAGGGCAGTTCTTC. This codes for CASSQDMGKGQFF.